The entry below gives a single T cell receptor beta chain sequence along with its context. The CDR3 sequence is 15 residues long. The trim removed 5 bases at V and 10 bases at J, leaving 14 bases unmatched. CDR1 and CDR2 (germline): LNHDA, SQIVND (reference sequence). Sorting based on CD45RO/CCR7/CD25/CD127/CD95/CD27 separated CD4+ naive, central memory, regulatory and stem cell-like memory cells. This record comes from a study of beta chain features in type 1 diabetes. What was sequenced were expressed TCRB transcripts, since all of the isolated RNA had been reverse transcribed. Profiling relied on immunoSEQ multiplex PCR, and the TCRdb table lists in-frame clones only, not all of them. The sample has about 320,000 clones, 12% to 15% seen once; the top ten hold over 5%.

Sequenced material: central memory CD4+ T cells from blood. This TCR was recovered from a young man in good health. The chain combines TRBV19 with TRBJ1-5; TRBD1 matches at 7 bases. In nucleotides, the CDR3 is TGTGCCAGTAGTGGTAGACAGGGATCAAGTCGACCCCAGCATTTT. It is translated as CASSGRQGSSRPQHF.